This entry lists 18 T cell receptor beta chains sequenced from one sample in a study of blood T cell repertoires in COVID-19. Repertoires were generated with immunoSEQ multiplex PCR, while TCRdb's copy carries only in-frame clones and drops some. The table has 400,000 to 500,000 clones, approximately 87% seen once. The sequencing input was PBMCs or T cells enriched from blood (not recorded which). Source of these receptors: a woman between 40 and 50 years old who had recovered from COVID-19.

The chain has TRBV11-2 and TRBJ1-4, with 7 bases matching TRBD1. The V and J ends lost 5 bases and 13 bases, in that order; junction bases with no gene match: 13. Germline CDR1 SGHAT, CDR2 FQNNGV. There are 14 residues in the CDR3. CDR3 coding DNA: TGTGCCAGCAGCCTCTATGAAGGGGGCCGGCGACTGTTTTTT. Translated: CASSLYEGGRRLFF.

This chain uses TRBV11-2 with TRBJ1-2, with 8 bases aligning to TRBD1. V lost 5 bases, J lost 6 bases, and 8 bases stayed unmatched. The CDR3 has 14 amino acids. Germline-derived CDR1 and CDR2 are SGHAT and FQNNGV. DNA of the CDR3: TGTGCCAGCAGCGACAGGGGACCCTTGAATGGCTACACCTTC. Its translation: CASSDRGPLNGYTF.

The V gene is TRBV27, the J gene TRBJ1-2; TRBD1 matches at 7 bases. This CDR3 contains 17 residues. Per germline, CDR1 MNHEY and CDR2 SMNVEV (reference sequence). With V trimmed by 3 bases and J by 5 bases, 15 bases remained unmatched. CDR3 loop: CASSFEGTGALSYGYTF. CDR3 DNA sequence: TGTGCCAGCAGTTTCGAAGGAACAGGGGCCCTCTCTTATGGCTACACCTTC.

The genes are TRBV5-1 and TRBJ1-4, with 9 bases matching TRBD1. The V and J ends lost 4 bases and 7 bases, in that order; junction bases with no gene match: 11. This CDR3 spans 16 amino acids. In germline, CDR1 is SGHRS, CDR2 YFSETQ. The CDR3 spells CASSPGQDRGSEKLFF. The CDR3 bases are TGCGCCAGCAGCCCGGGACAGGACAGGGGAAGTGAAAAACTGTTTTTT.

The chain is built from TRBV11-3 and TRBJ2-7; D not resolved. V lost 5 bases and J lost 0, with 8 bases in between. CDR1 is SGHNT and CDR2 is YENEEA in the germline V gene. This CDR3 has 13 residues. The CDR3 nucleotides are TGTGCCAGCAGCCCACCTAGCTCCTACGAGCAGTACTTC. Its translation is CASSPPSSYEQYF.

This sequence joins TRBV5-6 and TRBJ1-1, with D unresolved. Trimming took 6 bases from V and 1 from J, leaving 16 bases between them. CDR3 length: 15 amino acids. Germline CDR1 reads SGHDT; CDR2 reads YYEEEE. CDR3 bases: TGTGCCAGCACCACCGCGGCCGATGGGAACACTGAAGCTTTCTTT. As protein: CASTTAADGNTEAFF.

The gene calls are TRBV5-6 and TRBJ2-2, with D uncertain. The CDR3 is 15 residues long. V was pared by 2 bases and J by 1 base, with 9 bases between. Germline CDR1 is SGHDT and CDR2 is YYEEEE. The CDR3, as DNA: TGTGCCAGCAGCTTCGGTGGGCGGAACACCGGGGAGCTGTTTTTT. Translated, it gives CASSFGGRNTGELFF.

This clone has more than one count but fewer than ten. The rearrangement uses TRBV25-1 and TRBJ1-2; D ambiguous. Germline V gene data show CDR1 as MGHDK and CDR2 as SYGVNS. This CDR3 contains 13 residues. Trimming stripped 5 bases from V and 3 bases from J, with 10 bases between. The CDR3 nucleotides are TGTGCCAGCAGTTCAACCTACGACTATGGCTACACCTTC. Amino acids: CASSSTYDYGYTF.

This clone has only a few counts. V gene TRBV28 combines with J gene TRBJ1-2; 7 bases are a match to TRBD1. Trimming removed 5 bases from V and 5 bases from J; junction bases left unmatched: 11. Germline V gene data show CDR1 as MDHEN and CDR2 as SYDVKM. The CDR3 loop spans 15 amino acids. CDR3 sequence reads: CASSPSHRGVYGYTF. As DNA, the CDR3 is TGTGCCAGCAGTCCCTCACACAGGGGAGTGTATGGCTACACCTTC.

A remark on this clone: Other DNA sequences in the same sample also yield this CDR3. The chain has TRBV5-1 and TRBJ1-1, with 7 bases that match TRBD1. V was pared by 3 bases and J by 2 bases, with 4 bases of the junction left unmatched. Germline V CDR1 and CDR2: SGHRS, YFSETQ. CDR3 length: 14 residues. The CDR3: CASSSTGTNTEAFF. In nucleotides, the CDR3 is TGCGCCAGCAGCTCGACAGGGACTAACACTGAAGCTTTCTTT.

The chain links TRBV19 to TRBJ2-1; no firm D call. Germline CDR1 and CDR2: LNHDA and SQIVND (reference sequence). The CDR3 extends over 15 amino acids. V lost 0 bases and J lost 3, with 9 bases in between. For the CDR3, the DNA is TGTGCCAGTAGTATAGATCCGGGTAGCTACAATGAGCAGTTCTTC. Translated, it gives CASSIDPGSYNEQFF. The whole variable domain, remainder taken from reference TRBV19 and TRBJ2-1, is DGGITQSPKYLFRKEGQNVTLSCEQNLNHDAMYWYRQDPGQGLRLIYYSQIVNDFQKGDIAEGYSVSREKKESFPLTVTSAQKNPTAFYLCASSIDPGSYNEQFFGPGTRLTVL.

This clone came up a few times. This CDR3 is also generated by other DNA sequences in the sample. The J gene is TRBJ1-2, the V gene TRBV7-2; D gene ambiguous. This CDR3 region has 12 residues. Trimming removed 5 bases from V and 5 bases from J, with 9 bases in between. The V gene's germline CDR1 is SGHTA and CDR2 FQGNSA. CDR3: CASSREGYGYTF. DNA of the CDR3: TGTGCCAGCAGCCGCGAGGGTTATGGCTACACCTTC.

J is TRBJ1-2 and V is TRBV10-3, with 10 positions matching TRBD1. Germline CDR1 reads ENHRY; CDR2 reads SYGVKD. The junction had 8 bases not matched to a gene; V was cut back by 0 bases and J by 4 bases. The CDR3 covers 17 residues. CDR3 amino acids: CAISESILDRGTYGYTF. DNA for the CDR3: TGTGCCATCAGTGAGTCGATCTTGGACAGGGGGACCTATGGCTACACCTTC.

This clone was seen a few times. The chain links TRBV7-2 to TRBJ1-3; D not resolved. V was pared by 5 bases and J by 1 base, with 9 bases between. The CDR3 length is 14 residues. CDR1 and CDR2 from the germline V gene are SGHTA and FQGNSA. The CDR3 sequence is CASSPLASGNTIYF. As DNA, the CDR3 is TGTGCCAGCAGCCCCCTGGCTTCTGGAAACACCATATATTTT. The entire variable domain, with the rest obtained from reference TRBV7-2 and TRBJ1-3, is as follows: GAGVSQSPSNKVTEKGKDVELRCDPISGHTALYWYRQSLGQGLEFLIYFQGNSAPDKSGLPSDRFSAERTGGSVSTLTIQRTQQEDSAVYLCASSPLASGNTIYFGEGSWLTVV.

This rearrangement joins TRBV24-1 to TRBJ1-1; a weak D match, TRBD1 (5 bases). Looked up from germline, CDR1 is KGHDR and CDR2 is SFDVKD. This CDR3 has 12 amino acids. Trimming left V 12 bases short and J 4 bases short, with 14 bases between. CDR3 sequence: CADSGVGTEAFF. CDR3 in DNA: TGTGCCGATTCGGGGGTGGGCACTGAAGCTTTCTTT.

This clone was counted a single time. CDR3 sequence reads: CAWSAGTLSYEQYF. The CDR3 region has the DNA TGTGCCTGGAGTGCCGGGACACTCTCCTACGAGCAGTACTTC. The rearrangement joins TRBV30 to TRBJ2-7, with a possible D match to TRBD1 (6 bases). The CDR3 is 14 amino acids. Trimming took off 1 base at V and 0 bases at J, with 10 bases between the two ends. Germline V gene lookup returns CDR1 GTSNPN and CDR2 SVGIG (reference sequence).

This clone was recorded once. The chain employs TRBV24-1 and TRBJ2-2, with a possible D match to TRBD1 (6 bases). The CDR3 runs to 15 residues. Trimming took 9 bases from V and 0 from J, leaving 13 bases between them. The germline CDR1 and CDR2 sequences are KGHDR and SFDVKD. In nucleotides, the CDR3 is TGTGCCACCCGTACAGGGCCCTCGAACACCGGGGAGCTGTTTTTT. Translated: CATRTGPSNTGELFF.

The chain joins TRBV27 to TRBJ1-1, with TRBD1 matching over 11 bases. After removal of 3 bases from V and 3 bases from J, the junction contained 3 bases not matched to a gene. Germline-derived CDR1 and CDR2 are MNHEY and SMNVEV (reference sequence). The CDR3 consists of 15 residues. CDR3 sequence reads: CASSFPGQGDTEAFF. For the CDR3, the DNA is TGTGCCAGCAGTTTTCCGGGACAGGGGGACACTGAAGCTTTCTTT.